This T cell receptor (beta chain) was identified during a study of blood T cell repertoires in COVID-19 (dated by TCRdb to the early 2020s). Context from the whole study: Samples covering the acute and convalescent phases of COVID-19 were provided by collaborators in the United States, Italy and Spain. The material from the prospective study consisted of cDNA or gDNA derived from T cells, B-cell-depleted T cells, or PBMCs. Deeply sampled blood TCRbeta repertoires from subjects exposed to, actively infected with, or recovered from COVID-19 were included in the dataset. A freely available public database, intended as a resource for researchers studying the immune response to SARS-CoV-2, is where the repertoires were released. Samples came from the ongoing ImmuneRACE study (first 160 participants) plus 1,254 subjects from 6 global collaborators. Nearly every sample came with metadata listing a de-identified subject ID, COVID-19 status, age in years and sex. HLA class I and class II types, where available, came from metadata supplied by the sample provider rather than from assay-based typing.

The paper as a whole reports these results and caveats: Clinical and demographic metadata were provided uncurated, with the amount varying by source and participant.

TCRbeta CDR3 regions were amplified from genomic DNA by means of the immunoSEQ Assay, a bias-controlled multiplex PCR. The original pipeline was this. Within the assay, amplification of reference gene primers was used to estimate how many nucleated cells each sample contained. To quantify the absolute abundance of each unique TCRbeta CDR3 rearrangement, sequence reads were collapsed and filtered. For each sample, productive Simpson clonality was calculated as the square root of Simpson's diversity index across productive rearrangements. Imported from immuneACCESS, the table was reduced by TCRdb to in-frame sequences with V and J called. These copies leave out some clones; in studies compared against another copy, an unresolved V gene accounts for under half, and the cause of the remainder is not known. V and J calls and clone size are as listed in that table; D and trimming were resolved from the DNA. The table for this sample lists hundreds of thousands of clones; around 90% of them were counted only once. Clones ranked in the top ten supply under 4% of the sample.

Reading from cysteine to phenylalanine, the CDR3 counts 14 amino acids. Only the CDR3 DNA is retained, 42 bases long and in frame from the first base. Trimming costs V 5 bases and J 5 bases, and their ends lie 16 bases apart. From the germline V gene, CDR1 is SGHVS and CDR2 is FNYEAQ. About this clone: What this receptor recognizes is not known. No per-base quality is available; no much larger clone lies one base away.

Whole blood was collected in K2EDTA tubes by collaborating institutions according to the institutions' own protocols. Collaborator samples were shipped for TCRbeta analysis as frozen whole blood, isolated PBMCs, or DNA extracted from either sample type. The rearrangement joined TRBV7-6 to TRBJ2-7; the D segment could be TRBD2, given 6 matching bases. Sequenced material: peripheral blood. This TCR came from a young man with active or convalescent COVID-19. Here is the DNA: TGTGCCAGCAGCCCCGGGGGTCGGGTCGACGAGCAGTACTTC. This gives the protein CASSPGGRVDEQYF.